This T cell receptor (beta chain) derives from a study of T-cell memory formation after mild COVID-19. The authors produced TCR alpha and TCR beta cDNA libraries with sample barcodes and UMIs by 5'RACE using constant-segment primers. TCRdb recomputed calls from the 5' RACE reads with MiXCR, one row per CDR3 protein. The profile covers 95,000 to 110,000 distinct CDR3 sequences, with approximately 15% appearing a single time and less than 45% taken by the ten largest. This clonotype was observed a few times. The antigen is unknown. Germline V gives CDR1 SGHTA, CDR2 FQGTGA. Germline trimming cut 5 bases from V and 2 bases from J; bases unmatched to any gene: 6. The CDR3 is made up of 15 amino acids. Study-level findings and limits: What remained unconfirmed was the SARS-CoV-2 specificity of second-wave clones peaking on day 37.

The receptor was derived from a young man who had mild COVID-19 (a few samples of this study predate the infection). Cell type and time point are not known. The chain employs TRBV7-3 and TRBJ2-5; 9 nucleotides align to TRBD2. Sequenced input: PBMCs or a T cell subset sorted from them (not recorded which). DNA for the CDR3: TGTGCCAGCAGCCCAGGGACTAGCAGTCAAGAGACCCAGTACTTC. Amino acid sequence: CASSPGTSSQETQYF.